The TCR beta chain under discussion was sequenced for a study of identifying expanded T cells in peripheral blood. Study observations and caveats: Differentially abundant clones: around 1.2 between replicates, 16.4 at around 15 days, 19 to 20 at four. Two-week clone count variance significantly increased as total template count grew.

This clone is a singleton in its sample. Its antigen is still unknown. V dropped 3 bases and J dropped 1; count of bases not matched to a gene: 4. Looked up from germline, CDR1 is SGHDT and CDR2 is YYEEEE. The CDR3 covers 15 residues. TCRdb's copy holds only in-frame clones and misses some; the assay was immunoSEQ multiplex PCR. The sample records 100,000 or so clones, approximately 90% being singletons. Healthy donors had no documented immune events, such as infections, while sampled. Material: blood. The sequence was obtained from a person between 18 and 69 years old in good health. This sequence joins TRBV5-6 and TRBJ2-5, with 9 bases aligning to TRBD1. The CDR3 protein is CASSWTGVIQETQYF. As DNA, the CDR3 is TGTGCCAGCAGCTGGACAGGGGTGATCCAAGAGACCCAGTACTTC.